Listed here are 5 T cell receptor beta chains from one sample, sequenced in a study of technical replicates of blood from a handful of donors. The protocol was immunoSEQ multiplex PCR, while the TCRdb copy is restricted to in-frame clones and leaves out a portion. The repertoire holds 70,000 to 90,000 clones, with around 94% as singletons. Specimen: T cells isolated from PBMCs. The receptors were gathered from a human donor in good health.

CDR3 DNA: TGTGCTAGTGGTTTGGAAATCGCAGGTTTGAACACTGAAGCTTTCTTT. Translation gives CASGLEIAGLNTEAFF. V is TRBV12-5 and J is TRBJ1-1; D unclear. Germline CDR1 and CDR2: LGHNT and FRNRAP. CDR3 length: 16 residues. V dropped 1 base and J dropped 0 bases, with 12 bases sitting between them.

This chain links TRBV2 with TRBJ2-7; 10 nucleotides align to TRBD1. The CDR3 loop spans 15 amino acids. The V and J ends lost 7 bases and 4 bases, in that order; junction bases with no gene match: 10. Germline values: CDR1 SNHLY, CDR2 FYNNEI. The CDR3 DNA sequence: TGTGCCAGCATAGCGCCGGGACAGGGGAGATACGAGCAGTACTTC. Translating it yields CASIAPGQGRYEQYF.

The DNA of the CDR3 is TGTGCCAGCCCCCCTTCAGTTAGCGGGGGGAGCACCTGGGAGCAGTTCTTC. As protein: CASPPSVSGGSTWEQFF. The rearrangement links TRBV10-3 to TRBJ2-1, with TRBD2 matching over 10 bases. V gave up 10 bases and J gave up 10 bases; unmatched junction bases: 22. The germline V gene has CDR1 ENHRY and CDR2 SYGVKD. This CDR3 spans 17 amino acids.

The chain carries TRBV10-3 and TRBJ2-2, with TRBD2 matching over 10 bases. The CDR3 sequence is 18 residues long. The germline gives CDR1 ENHRY, CDR2 SYGVKD. The junction had 8 bases not matched to a gene; V was cut back by 0 bases and J by 4 bases. CDR3 nucleotides: TGTGCCATCAGTGAGTCGACGGCTAGCGGGAGATTCACCGGGGAGCTGTTTTTT. It yields the protein CAISESTASGRFTGELFF.

This chain links TRBV14 with TRBJ2-7; 7 bases match TRBD2. V shed 4 bases, J shed 0 bases, and the junction held 6 bases outside the gene matches. CDR1 is SGHDN and CDR2 is FVKESK in the germline V gene. The CDR3 is 15 amino acids. The CDR3 bases are TGTGCCAGCAGCCCCCTAGCGGTGAGCTCCTACGAGCAGTACTTC. Translated: CASSPLAVSSYEQYF.